Here is one T cell receptor (beta chain) with its context. The record originates from a study of patients with pleural tuberculosis. V shed 5 bases and J 5 bases; nucleotides not matched to a gene: 9. Germline assignment: CDR1 SGHAT and CDR2 FQNNGV. The CDR3 runs to 15 residues. TCRdb passed the reads through MiXCR, listing each CDR3 protein once. The sample holds under 65,000 distinct CDR3 sequences, under 8.5% seen once. The sequence was collected from a human donor with pleural tuberculosis. The J gene is TRBJ2-3, the V gene TRBV11-2; 8 bases are shared with TRBD1. CDR3 nucleotide sequence: TGTGCCAGCAGCAGATCAGGGGGCGGTGTAGATACGCAGTATTTT. Its protein is CASSRSGGGVDTQYF.